There are a few counts of the clone carrying this T cell receptor (beta chain). Its antigen is as yet unknown. The sample comes from a study of cytomegalovirus exposure and HLA in healthy donors. As for the study in general: The study placed 80% to 85% of its approximately 400 genotyped donors in the Caucasian-associated ancestry cluster.

General study results and limits: Sequencing depth roughly uniform across donors was assumed in presence/absence analyses. Later on, an analysis found that several of the most significant clusters appeared to be linked to common viral pathogens, which included parvovirus B19. Later work found most CMV-associated TCR beta chains apparently HLA-restricted.

The PCR made use of 60 Vbeta and 13 Jbeta primers. Produced via immunoSEQ multiplex PCR; TCRdb's table is partial and in-frame only. The sample lists roughly 66,000 clones; approximately 78% were seen once. Germline V CDR1 and CDR2: MNHEY, SMNVEV (reference sequence). The CDR3 has 14 residues. V gave up 8 bases and J gave up 6 bases, with 18 bases separating them. This sequence originates from a man between 18 and 29 years old in good health and CMV-seropositive. The sample taken for sequencing was PBMCs. This chain links TRBV27 with TRBJ2-3, with D perhaps TRBD1 (7 bases). CDR3 loop: CASQGGGGEDTQYF. DNA of the CDR3: TGTGCCAGCCAGGGAGGAGGGGGCGAGGATACGCAGTATTTT.